This T cell receptor beta chain derives from a study of cytomegalovirus exposure and HLA in healthy donors (TCRdb year 2017). Regarding the study in general: An earlier analysis of 587 of the donors reported 276 Gb of sequence data and some 110 million unique TCR beta sequences obtained from some 170 million T cells. To predict cytomegalovirus infection status, the study brought together high-throughput TCR immunosequencing, statistical association of individual TCRs with disease status, and machine learning. Every repertoire in the discovery cohort had been generated on one and the same sequencing platform. Several DR-DQ haplotypes were treated as single units for association and clustering because of strong linkage in the cohort. Rather than using new phenotypic data, the later analysis identified candidate immune exposures from TCR beta sequences and from how often those sequences occurred across donors. Using immunosequencing, the study profiled T cell repertoires from 640 or so subjects and related those repertoires to cytomegalovirus serostatus. A later genetic analysis took genome-wide SNP genotypes for about 55% of the 666 donors and used that subset as a discovery cohort. Among the roughly 400 genotyped donors, about 83% belonged to the genetic ancestry cluster associated with self-reported Caucasian donors. Among some 400 genotyped donors of the cohort, an average of approximately 250,000 unique TCR beta nucleotide sequences were sequenced per donor, 15% to 20% of them non-productive. The study was designed to test whether signatures of past pathogen exposure could be identified by cataloging public T cell receptors. To decide whether each TCR beta V gene segment behaved as functional or pseudogenic, an earlier analysis of some 600 of the donors relied on high-throughput TCR beta sequencing. A later analysis re-analyzed previously published TCR beta repertoires from 660 or so donors and added high-resolution HLA genotyping to study TCR occurrence patterns. Alongside the repertoire data, information on donor age, sex, ethnicity and CMV serostatus was compiled. An early release covering 550 to 700 HLA-typed donors comprised about 300 gigabases of sequencing data and roughly 85 million unique TCR sequences. Along with the roughly 670-subject first cohort, a separate validation cohort of around 120 different subjects was used. Class I and class II HLA loci were covered by the typing at four-digit resolution. The number of typed donors differed by locus: roughly 620-640 for A, B, C, DRB1 and DQB1; 522 for DQA1; approximately 610 for DPA1; and 450 to 480 for DPB1.

The cohort comprised some 700 healthy bone marrow donors. At the time of sampling, all cohort members were nominally healthy, though unrecorded immune exposures were likely present. The donor was CMV seronegative and belonged to the group of 320 or so seronegative cohort members. A peripheral blood sample was collected from each donor, and TCR beta sequencing was performed on peripheral blood mononuclear cells. Genomic DNA was extracted from the blood cell samples with the Qiagen DNeasy Blood Extraction Kit. The library was built by means of the immunoSEQ multiplex PCR assay. For the multiplex PCR, a mixture combining 60 forward primers for TCR Vbeta segments and 13 reverse primers for TCR Jbeta segments was used. The CDR3 region of rearranged TCR beta genes was amplified from genomic DNA with a multiplex PCR assay. The amplified TCR beta libraries were sequenced on the Illumina HiSeq System as 87-base-pair reads. Per the source publication's procedure: Across the 670 or so repertoires, a later analysis counted 60 million to 90 million unique TCR beta chains, roughly 11 million of which were shared by at least two donors. A nearest-neighbor algorithm error-corrected the raw reads and collapsed the reads into unique sequences, merging closely related sequences to remove PCR and sequencing errors. Alignment of CDR3 sequences to IMGT reference sequences was used to assign V, D and J gene segments. Each retained sequence needed at least a six-nucleotide match to both a V gene segment and a J gene segment. A rearrangement was called productive if the CDR3 had no stop codons and remained in frame with V and J, and every other rearrangement was called non-productive. Following IMGT convention, CDR3 was defined as the stretch from the second conserved V-encoded cysteine up to the conserved J-encoded phenylalanine. In an earlier analysis of 587 of the donors, sequences lacking an unambiguous match to a single V gene segment were excluded. In an earlier analysis of 500 to 750 of the donors, V segments were called functional above 56.7% productive rearrangements and were called segregating when the between-donor standard deviation exceeded 5%. A statistical classification framework was developed to diagnose cytomegalovirus status using the catalog of TCR beta chain sequences. V and J gene assignment, in a later analysis, came from comparing TCR nucleotide sequences with IMGT/GENE-DB human TR gene sequences. In a later analysis, CDR3 sequences and most-parsimonious VDJ recombination scenarios were assigned using the TCRdist pipeline. In a later analysis, each TCR beta chain was defined by its CDR3 amino acid sequence together with its V-gene family, and reads lacking a unique V-gene family were excluded. In a later analysis, 500 to 650 highly shared, low-generation-probability nucleotide sequences were removed to address suspected cross-contamination and a sequencing artifact. In a later analysis, a clonal expansion index for each public chain was calculated from normalized within-repertoire ranks of inferred template counts. In a later analysis, generation probabilities were computed with a VDJ recombination model fitted to out-of-frame rearrangements, and the resulting probabilities were checked against IGoR. In a later analysis, hypergeometric tests were used to score TCR-TCR, TCR-HLA and TCR-CMV co-occurrence, with a repertoire-size bias correction applied to TCR pairs. A later analysis estimated false discovery rates by permuting HLA or CMV assignments 20 times. In a later analysis, co-occurring TCRs were grouped using DBSCAN, with TCRdist sequence similarity added in when clustering inside HLA-allele-positive subsets. For co-occurrence clustering, repertoires with fewer than 30,000 or more than 120,000 public chains were excluded, along with roughly 5 repertoires with anomalous nucleotide sharing. Not all clones reach the TCRdb copy of this immuneACCESS table, which keeps in-frame sequences only. Checked studies attribute under half of the gap to unresolved V genes and leave the rest unexplained. The V and J calls and clone size are taken from that table; D and trimming were inferred from the DNA. Present in this sample are under 200,000 clones, 84% of which were seen just once. 0.38% of the sample is in the top ten clones.

Beyond this particular receptor, the publication reports: A later analysis found that HLA-associated TCR beta chains were more clonally expanded and had lower generation probabilities than equally common non-associated chains. A few of the identified cytomegalovirus-associated TCR beta chains were confirmed in vitro to be specific for cytomegalovirus antigens. Only TCR beta chains were sequenced in this cohort, and the absence of alpha or paired-chain data limited detectable features. Specific HLA alleles were associated with 15,000 to 20,000 TCR beta sequences at a false discovery rate of 0.05 in a later analysis. The authors suggested that the approach could potentially be generalized to other disease states and immunological phenotypes. Compared with the approximately 600-donor mean, donors in an Asian-associated ancestry cluster had fewer N-insertions in productive TCRs, according to a later genetic analysis. CMV serostatus was the only immune exposure information available for the cohort. Sequencing depth was assumed to be roughly uniform across donors in the presence/absence analyses, though that assumption may not hold. A further reported finding was that TCR beta sequences accurately predicted the HLA-A and HLA-B alleles for most subjects in the first cohort. Because HLA typing was unavailable for some donors at each locus, only the typed subset was used in association tests. Across donors, most TCR sequences were observed very rarely, whereas some public TCRs were present in many individuals. Linkage disequilibrium might explain the correlated functional status among segregating V segments, but an unknown experimental factor could not be ruled out. The 87-base-pair reads could not distinguish some IMGT-functional V segments, including TRBV6-2 and TRBV6-3, so those segments were excluded. Because counts were too low, about 18 rarely observed V segments, including chromosome 9 orphons, were excluded from the earlier analysis of several hundred of the donors. An earlier analysis of some 560 of the donors showed that most TCR beta V segments appeared in productive rearrangements either about 90% or about 30% of the time, which broadly matched IMGT annotations. When HLA alleles, especially DR and DQ, strongly co-occurred, TCR associations were difficult to assign to individual alleles. In a later analysis, several top co-occurrence clusters were reported to appear linked to parvovirus B19, influenza, CMV and Epstein-Barr virus. The study listed 150 to 200 TCR beta chains as associated with cytomegalovirus. According to a later analysis, most CMV-associated TCR beta chains appeared to be HLA-restricted, and the HLA associations seemed to be driven largely by CMV exposure. In a later analysis, TCR association rates were found to vary across HLA loci, with the most associated TCRs seen for DRB1 alleles and the fewest for HLA-C alleles. V-gene and J-gene trimming of TCR beta chains was associated with a missense DCLRE1C variant in a later genetic analysis, and the association was replicated in an independent cohort. A cluster of highly shared sequence variants was judged likely to represent a technical artifact of the sequencing pipeline. Cytomegalovirus status was reported to be diagnosed by the classifier with high specificity and sensitivity in both the original and validation cohorts.

About this clone itself: There is no known antigen for this receptor. Base-call qualities are not available, and no considerably larger clone is one nucleotide away.

Ends trimmed: V by 5 bases, J by 11 bases; bases unmatched to a gene: 15. The CDR3 holds 15 amino acids from the cysteine to the phenylalanine. CDR3 DNA only is kept here, 45 bases in frame from base 1. CDR1 and CDR2, per the germline V gene, are SGHAT and FQNNGV. The rearrangement combines TRBV11-2 with TRBJ2-5; the central 9 bases match TRBD2. The TCR originated in a boy younger than 10 in good health and CMV-seronegative. The sequenced sample was PBMCs. The CDR3 amino acid sequence is: CASSPGTSTLEEQYF. The nucleotide sequence reads as follows: TGTGCCAGCAGCCCCGGGACTAGCACTCTAGAGGAGCAGTACTTC.